Presented here are 15 T cell receptor beta chains from one specimen sequenced in a study of control samples from healthy donors and cancer patients. The repertoire was sequenced with immunoSEQ multiplex PCR; TCRdb's copy has only in-frame clones and lacks some. The sample gives around 160,000 clones, over 85% of which show up once; 5.8% is in the top ten. Specimen: blood. All receptors derive from a man younger than 35 in good health.

The CDR3 bases are TGTGCCAGCAGTTGGGGACTCAATGAGCAGTTCTTC. Translating gives CASSWGLNEQFF. The J gene is TRBJ2-1, the V gene TRBV27; maybe TRBD2 (6 bases). V was trimmed by 4 bases and J by 6 bases, leaving 7 bases between them. CDR3 length equals 12 residues. Germline V CDR1 and CDR2: MNHEY, SMNVEV (reference sequence).

This chain links TRBV5-1 with TRBJ2-1; TRBD1 matches 7 bases. There are 17 residues in the CDR3. Germline loops: CDR1 SGHRS, CDR2 YFSETQ. V lost 4 bases, J lost 0 bases, and 10 bases stayed unmatched. CDR3 in DNA: TGCGCCAGCAGCCCTGGGACAGACAAGAGCTCCTACAATGAGCAGTTCTTC. Protein: CASSPGTDKSSYNEQFF.

This chain links TRBV28 with TRBJ1-5; 7 nucleotides match TRBD1. Germline V CDR1 and CDR2: MDHEN, SYDVKM. V trimming: 0 bases; J trimming: 3 bases; junction bases outside the gene matches: 5. The CDR3 is 16 residues long. The CDR3 region is CASSLWGTEYNQPQHF. The CDR3 nucleotides read TGTGCCAGCAGTTTATGGGGGACAGAATACAATCAGCCCCAGCATTTT.

The chain joins TRBV10-3 to TRBJ1-5; D unresolved. CDR3 length equals 20 residues. V shed 8 bases and J shed 0 bases, with 29 bases lying between them. Germline loops: CDR1 ENHRY, CDR2 SYGVKD. In DNA form, the CDR3 reads TGTGCCATCCAATCTTCGGCTCTCCCCCTCCTAAGGGTTAGCAATCAGCCCCAGCATTTT. Encoded protein: CAIQSSALPLLRVSNQPQHF.

This chain links TRBV7-9 with TRBJ2-7, with TRBD1 as a possible D gene (6 bases). CDR1 and CDR2 from the germline V gene are SEHNR and FQNEAQ (reference sequence). The CDR3 extends over 13 amino acids. Trimming shortened V by 2 bases and J by 6 bases, and 11 bases separated the two germline ends. DNA of the CDR3: TGTGCCAGCAGCTTATCAGGGGTCTCCGAGCAGTACTTC. Translation: CASSLSGVSEQYF.

V usage is TRBV2 and J usage is TRBJ2-7; D is undetermined. Germline V CDR1 and CDR2: SNHLY, FYNNEI. There are 14 residues in the CDR3. Deletions cut 3 bases from V and 0 bases from J, with 9 bases between. In DNA, the CDR3 is TGTGCCAGCAGTGACAACCGTTACTCCTACGAGCAGTACTTC. Its protein is CASSDNRYSYEQYF.

The rearrangement links TRBV10-3 to TRBJ1-2, with D unresolved. Germline V CDR1 and CDR2: ENHRY, SYGVKD. This CDR3 comprises 13 residues. V was pared by 5 bases and J by 4 bases, with 11 bases between. The CDR3 loop reads CAISPDLGYGYTF. The CDR3 bases are TGTGCCATCAGTCCTGACCTGGGCTATGGCTACACCTTC.

The V and J genes are TRBV6-1 and TRBJ2-4; TRBD1 aligns across 8 bases. CDR1 and CDR2 (germline): MNHNS, SASEGT. There are 16 residues in the CDR3. V was clipped by 2 bases and J by 5 bases; unmatched bases: 8. The CDR3 DNA reads TGTGCCAGCAGTGAATCACAGGACAGGGACCAAAACATTCAGTACTTC. It is translated as CASSESQDRDQNIQYF.

The chain carries TRBV6-5 and TRBJ2-2; D uncertain. CDR1 is MNHEY, CDR2 SVGAGI, per germline. Deletions cut 6 bases from V and 6 bases from J, with 8 bases between. CDR3 size: 12 residues. DNA for the CDR3: TGTGCCAGCAGCCTTACACCCGGGGAGCTGTTTTTT. Its translation is CASSLTPGELFF.

The chain links TRBV9 to TRBJ2-7; no clear D gene. Germline CDR1 reads SGDLS; CDR2 reads YYNGEE. This CDR3 contains 13 residues. V gave up 3 bases and J gave up 9 bases, with 16 bases separating them. The CDR3 DNA follows: TGTGCCAGCAGCGAGCCCTCGGGTTTGGTGCAGTACTTC. Translating gives CASSEPSGLVQYF. The whole variable domain, filled in from reference TRBV9 and TRBJ2-7, reads DSGVTQTPKHLITATGQRVTLRCSPRSGDLSVYWYQQSLDQGLQFLIQYYNGEERAKGNILERFSAQQFPDLHSELNLSSLELGDSALYFCASSEPSGLVQYFGPGTRLTVT.

A word on this clone: Relative to the germline gene, one junction end is altered; a read error may explain this. V usage is TRBV3-1 (or the pseudogene TRBV3-2) and J usage is TRBJ1-6; D remains unclear. The germline CDR1 and CDR2 sequences are LGHDT and YNNKEL (reference sequence). The CDR3 contains 13 residues. DNA for the CDR3: TGTGCCAGCAGCCAAGGATATATTTCACCCCTCCACTTT. It translates to CASSQGYISPLHF.

The V gene is TRBV18, the J gene TRBJ1-1, with D uncertain. The CDR3 runs 17 residues. V was cut by 2 bases and J by 3 bases, with 19 bases left in between. Germline V gene lookup returns CDR1 KGHSH and CDR2 LQKENI. The CDR3 sequence is CASSPSRFGGGDTEAFF. CDR3 coding DNA: TGTGCCAGCTCACCAAGTCGGTTCGGAGGCGGGGACACTGAAGCTTTCTTT.

This rearrangement joins TRBV5-5 to TRBJ2-7, with a tentative D call TRBD1 (7 bases). V was cut by 0 bases and J by 1 base, with 14 bases left in between. Per the germline V gene, CDR1 is SGHKS and CDR2 is YYEKEE (reference sequence). This CDR3 spans 16 amino acids. The CDR3 spells CASSLGYRGLSYEQYF. In nucleotides, the CDR3 is TGTGCCAGCAGCTTGGGCTACAGGGGACTTTCCTACGAGCAGTACTTC.

The CDR3 DNA follows: TGTGCCAGCGGTAAGGCGGGGGTTAGAAACGAGCAGTACTTC. Protein product: CASGKAGVRNEQYF. The V and J genes are TRBV28 and TRBJ2-7; TRBD2 agrees at 7 bases. V was clipped by 8 bases and J by 5 bases; unmatched bases: 12. This CDR3 is 14 amino acids long. Germline CDR1 reads MDHEN; CDR2 reads SYDVKM.

V gene TRBV3-1 (or the pseudogene TRBV3-2) combines with J gene TRBJ1-5; unclear D gene. The germline gives CDR1 LGHDT, CDR2 YNNKEL (reference sequence). The length of the CDR3 is 13 residues. V was shortened by 1 base and J by 9 bases, with 10 bases between the two germline ends. This CDR3 is CASSQGGERPQHF. In nucleotides, the CDR3 is TGTGCCAGCAGCCAAGGGGGAGAACGGCCCCAGCATTTT.